This T cell receptor (beta chain) was sequenced in a study of identical twins. The CDR3 loop spans 13 amino acids. Looked up from germline, CDR1 is SQVTM and CDR2 is ANQGSEA. The germline V and J ends were trimmed by 6 bases and 2 bases, with 14 bases remaining between them. TCRdb re-derived calls from the 5' RACE reads in MiXCR, one entry per CDR3 protein. Altogether 550,000 to 700,000 distinct CDR3 sequences are present, 20% to 25% being singletons, with the ten largest covering over 4%. A further study also used this sample, focusing on T cells expressing NK-cell markers.

This receptor was obtained from a woman aged 18-29 years in good health. The sample consisted of PBMCs. V usage is TRBV29-1 and J usage is TRBJ2-7; D is ambiguous. CDR3 in DNA: TGCAGCGTAGGATGGACGTCGACCTACGAGCAGTACTTC. This translates into CSVGWTSTYEQYF.